Presented here are 7 T cell receptor beta chains from one specimen sequenced in a study of cytomegalovirus exposure and HLA in healthy donors. The PCR employed 60 Vbeta primers together with 13 Jbeta primers. Sequenced by immunoSEQ multiplex PCR; TCRdb stores in-frame clones only, minus some. Of about 160,000 clones in the sample, 70% to 75% were seen once. Sequencing used PBMCs. All receptors come from a young man in good health and CMV-seropositive.

The V and J genes are TRBV2 and TRBJ1-3; D is perhaps TRBD1 (5 bases). Per the germline V gene, CDR1 is SNHLY and CDR2 is FYNNEI. The CDR3 has 15 residues. The V end was cut by 7 bases, the J end by 0 bases, with 13 bases between. The CDR3 is CASTLKGFSGNTIYF. CDR3 nucleotides: TGTGCCAGCACGCTAAAGGGGTTCTCTGGAAACACCATATATTTT.

The V gene is TRBV4-1, the J gene TRBJ1-3; TRBD1 matches 7 bases. Germline V gene data show CDR1 as MGHRA and CDR2 as YSYEKL. The CDR3 has 16 residues. Trimming cost V 3 bases and J 2 bases; bases outside gene matches: 7. Here the CDR3 DNA reads TGCGCCAGCAGCCATATCCTAGACAGGGCTGGAAACACCATATATTTT. This encodes CASSHILDRAGNTIYF.

This clone was seen once. V is TRBV28 and J is TRBJ1-5; D is ambiguous. The length of the CDR3 is 14 residues. Germline CDR1 reads MDHEN; CDR2 reads SYDVKM. Trimming cost V 6 bases and J 12 bases, with 21 bases left between them. The DNA of the CDR3 is TGTGCCAGCAGGGGCCCCAGCGGATCCTTTGGCCAGCATTTT. Residues: CASRGPSGSFGQHF.

Details on this clone: Different DNA sequences within this sample yield the same CDR3. Written as DNA, the CDR3 is TGCAGTGCTAGATGGCAGGTTGAAGCTTTCTTT. Translated: CSARWQVEAFF. The chain recombines TRBV20-1 with TRBJ1-1; D remains unclear. V lost 2 bases to trimming and J lost 7 bases, with 8 bases between them. Germline V lookup: CDR1 DFQATT, CDR2 SNEGSKA (reference sequence). The CDR3 contains 11 residues.

The rearrangement links TRBV9 to TRBJ2-5, with 8 bases aligning to TRBD2. The length of the CDR3 is 14 residues. J gave up 4 bases and V 2 bases, and 4 bases lay outside the gene matches. Germline CDR1 and CDR2: SGDLS and YYNGEE. The CDR3 DNA reads as TGTGCCAGCAGCGTCGGGAGGGCCGGAGAGACCCAGTACTTC. Protein: CASSVGRAGETQYF. Filled out from reference TRBV9 and TRBJ2-5, the complete variable domain reads DSGVTQTPKHLITATGQRVTLRCSPRSGDLSVYWYQQSLDQGLQFLIQYYNGEERAKGNILERFSAQQFPDLHSELNLSSLELGDSALYFCASSVGRAGETQYFGPGTRLLVL.

The chain combines TRBV2 with TRBJ2-7; perhaps TRBD1 as D (5 bases). V was cut by 7 bases and J by 3 bases, with 13 bases left in between. Germline values: CDR1 SNHLY, CDR2 FYNNEI. The length of the CDR3 is 13 residues. The CDR3 reads CASIPLRGYEQYV. DNA for the CDR3: TGTGCCAGCATCCCATTAAGGGGCTACGAGCAGTACGTC.

This clone was picked up one time. The chain couples TRBV19 to TRBJ1-6; tentatively, D is TRBD1 (6 bases). This CDR3 comprises 14 residues. The V gene's germline CDR1 is LNHDA and CDR2 SQIVND (reference sequence). Trimming shortened V by 4 bases and J by 8 bases, and 12 bases separated the two germline ends. The CDR3 DNA reads as TGTGCCAGTAGTACAACAGGGAGCGATTCACCCCTCCACTTT. It codes for CASSTTGSDSPLHF.